These 9 T cell receptor beta chains originate from one sample sequenced in a study of blood T cells in healthy people across ages. Then a second PCR, running roughly 7 to 11 cycles, was carried out with a sample-barcoded 5' primer and a J-beta primer mix. MiXCR, applied by TCRdb to the 5' RACE reads, yields one record per CDR3 protein. This sample carries some 760,000 distinct CDR3 sequences, roughly 25% of them seen once, and the ten largest clones take more than 8%. This same sample was also part of a study on T cells of mothers and their children.

The sequencing input was blood. The source of these receptors is a boy aged 5-17 years in good health.

In nucleotides, the CDR3 is TGCGCCAGCAGACTGAGGACTAGCGGGACGAACACCGGGGAGCTGTTTTTT. Its translation is CASRLRTSGTNTGELFF. The chain couples TRBV5-1 to TRBJ2-2, with 12 bases fitting TRBD2. V was clipped by 5 bases and J by 0 bases; unmatched bases: 5. The CDR3 loop spans 17 amino acids. Germline V lookup: CDR1 SGHRS, CDR2 YFSETQ.

In this sample, this clonotype turned up a few times. The V call is TRBV5-1, the J call TRBJ2-1; possibly TRBD1 or TRBD2 for D (5 bases each). Germline CDR1 SGHRS, CDR2 YFSETQ. V was cut by 4 bases and J by 1 base, with 18 bases left in between. CDR3 length: 17 residues. CDR3 in amino acids: CASSPDTGTVSYNEQFF. As DNA, the CDR3 is TGCGCCAGCAGCCCGGACACCGGGACGGTGTCCTACAATGAGCAGTTCTTC.

The chain joins TRBV5-1 to TRBJ1-2; D not certain. Germline values: CDR1 SGHRS, CDR2 YFSETQ. V was pared by 5 bases and J by 3 bases, with 11 bases between. This CDR3 has 13 residues. The CDR3 DNA reads as TGCGCCAGCAGACGTCCGGGCGACTATGGCTACACCTTC. It is translated as CASRRPGDYGYTF. The entire variable domain, with the rest obtained from reference TRBV5-1 and TRBJ1-2, is as follows: KAGVTQTPRYLIKTRGQQVTLSCSPISGHRSVSWYQQTPGQGLQFLFEYFSETQRNKGNFPGRFSGRQFSNSRSEMNVSTLELGDSALYLCASRRPGDYGYTFGSGTRLTVV.

The chain employs TRBV5-1 and TRBJ1-5, with 8 positions matching TRBD1. This CDR3 contains 13 residues. J gave up 7 bases and V 4 bases, and 4 bases lay outside the gene matches. The germline gives CDR1 SGHRS, CDR2 YFSETQ. Here the CDR3 DNA reads TGCGCCAGCAGCGGCGGACAGGGACAGCCCCAGCATTTT. It is translated as CASSGGQGQPQHF.

The chain recombines TRBV5-1 with TRBJ1-2, with D unresolved. CDR1 SGHRS and CDR2 YFSETQ come from the germline V gene. Deletions cut 1 base from V and 7 bases from J, with 11 bases between. The CDR3 loop spans 13 amino acids. CDR3 bases: TGCGCCAGCAGCTTGACCTCAAACCTTGGCTACACCTTC. As protein: CASSLTSNLGYTF.

The CDR3 DNA is TGCAGCGTTGTATTTCCGGACCAACACTATGGCTACACCTTC. This encodes CSVVFPDQHYGYTF. The rearrangement uses TRBV29-1 and TRBJ1-2, with D uncertain. Trimming left V 4 bases short and J 3 bases short, with 15 bases between. There are 14 residues in the CDR3. Looked up from germline, CDR1 is SQVTM and CDR2 is ANQGSEA. Based on the CDR3 plus reference TRBV29-1 and TRBJ1-2, the full variable domain is SAVISQKPSRDICQRGTSLTIQCQVDSQVTMMFWYRQQPGQSLTLIATANQGSEATYESGFVIDKFPISRPNLTFSTLTVSNMSPEDSSIYLCSVVFPDQHYGYTFGSGTRLTVV.

The chain recombines TRBV6-5 with TRBJ2-1, with TRBD1 matching over 7 bases. Germline V gene sequence: CDR1 MNHEY, CDR2 SVGAGI. V lost 0 bases and J lost 6; bases outside the gene matches: 8. CDR3 size: 16 residues. CDR3 in DNA: TGTGCCAGCAGTTACTCGAGGGGGCCCGAGGGCAATGAGCAGTTCTTC. This sequence encodes CASSYSRGPEGNEQFF.

This chain uses TRBV5-6 with TRBJ2-1; D ambiguous. This CDR3 has 12 residues. Trimming shortened V by 7 bases and J by 9 bases, and 14 bases separated the two germline ends. CDR1 is SGHDT, CDR2 YYEEEE, per germline. The CDR3 nucleotides read TGTGCCAGCGGATCACTTTCCACTGAGCAGTTCTTC. This encodes CASGSLSTEQFF. Full variable domain (outside the CDR3, taken from reference TRBV5-6 and TRBJ2-1): DAGVTQSPTHLIKTRGQQVTLRCSPKSGHDTVSWYQQALGQGPQFIFQYYEEEERQRGNFPDRFSGHQFPNYSSELNVNALLLGDSALYLCASGSLSTEQFFGPGTRLTVL.

This clonotype was counted many times. The rearrangement uses TRBV6-6 and TRBJ2-6; D is ambiguous. Germline V gives CDR1 MNHNY, CDR2 SVGAGI (reference sequence). The CDR3 is 15 amino acids. V lost 6 bases and J lost 0, with 9 bases in between. This chain's CDR3 is CASRPSLSGANVLTF. For the CDR3, the DNA is TGTGCCAGCAGACCGTCCCTCTCTGGGGCCAACGTCCTGACTTTC.